What follows are 23 T cell receptor beta chains derived from one specimen sequenced in a study of shared clonotypes between healthy human individuals (dated by TCRdb to between 2020 and 2021). Library preparation used the immunoSEQ multiplex PCR assay. The immuneACCESS repertoire file appears here via TCRdb, limited to in-frame rearrangements. These files lack a portion of the clones; in checked studies, under half of the deficit traces to unresolved V genes, and the cause of the others is not known. This sample lists around 980,000 clones; more than 75% were detected once. 0.5% to 0.65% of the sample is taken by the ten largest. Specimen: memory CD4+ T cells from PBMCs. The cell subset or site label, as the study defines it: CD45RA-negative fraction. All receptors derive from a man between 18 and 35 years old in good health. Some clones in this sample may be carry-over from other donors' samples.

The chain has TRBV11-2 and TRBJ1-3, with D hard to call. The CDR3 sequence is 15 residues long. Per the germline V gene, CDR1 is SGHAT and CDR2 is FQNNGV. With 2 bases removed from V and 0 bases from J, the gap between germline ends came to 8 bases. The CDR3 here is CASSLFPISGNTIYF. CDR3 in DNA: TGTGCCAGCAGCTTATTTCCGATCTCTGGAAACACCATATATTTT.

This chain joins TRBV2 and TRBJ2-7; 13 bases are a match to TRBD2. This CDR3 is built from 15 residues. With V trimmed by 6 bases and J by 5 bases, 7 bases remained unmatched. Per the germline V gene, CDR1 is SNHLY and CDR2 is FYNNEI. CDR3 loop: CASSPNGLAGDEQYF. The DNA of the CDR3 is TGTGCCAGCAGCCCAAACGGACTAGCGGGAGACGAGCAGTACTTC.

The chain has TRBV7-2 and TRBJ2-1, with D perhaps TRBD1 or TRBD2 (7 bases each). The V and J ends lost 4 bases and 5 bases respectively, with 21 bases between them. The CDR3 spans 17 residues. Germline values: CDR1 SGHTA, CDR2 FQGNSA. The CDR3 sequence: CASSSRGGRGPNNEQFF. The DNA of the CDR3 is TGTGCCAGCAGCTCCAGGGGGGGCAGGGGACCGAACAATGAGCAGTTCTTC.

The chain links TRBV5-4 to TRBJ2-5, with D perhaps TRBD2 (6 bases). This CDR3 has 17 residues. CDR1 and CDR2 (germline): SGHNT, YYREEE (reference sequence). Trimming took off 0 bases at V and 1 base at J, with 16 bases between the two ends. CDR3 in DNA: TGTGCCAGCAGCTTGGCCAGGGAGGCCCGTGCCCAAGAGACCCAGTACTTC. Translation: CASSLAREARAQETQYF.

V gene TRBV7-8 combines with J gene TRBJ2-2; 9 bases are a match to TRBD1. Looked up from germline, CDR1 is SGHVS and CDR2 is FQNEAQ. This CDR3 has 16 residues. The V segment lost 5 bases and the J segment 2 bases; nucleotides outside the gene matches: 6. CDR3: CASSTRQGDNTGELFF. CDR3 DNA: TGTGCCAGCAGCACCAGACAGGGGGACAACACCGGGGAGCTGTTTTTT.

The chain couples TRBV18 to TRBJ2-2; 8 nucleotides line up with TRBD1. With V trimmed by 3 bases and J by 2 bases, 8 bases remained unmatched. The CDR3 is 17 residues long. Germline assignment: CDR1 KGHSH and CDR2 LQKENI. The CDR3 DNA is TGTGCCAGCTCACCCTTAAGACAGGGGATTAACACCGGGGAGCTGTTTTTT. It encodes CASSPLRQGINTGELFF.

This chain connects TRBV6-1 to TRBJ1-1, with TRBD1 matching 8 bases. CDR3 length: 14 residues. V lost 2 bases and J lost 5; bases outside the gene matches: 4. The germline V gene encodes CDR1 MNHNS and CDR2 SASEGT. The CDR3 sequence: CASSERRGRTEAFF. CDR3 nucleotides: TGTGCCAGCAGTGAACGCAGGGGGCGGACTGAAGCTTTCTTT.

Ten or more counts support this clone. Distinct nucleotide sequences in the sample also encode this CDR3. This chain links TRBV5-1 with TRBJ1-2; TRBD1 is a possible D gene (5 bases). Trimming took off 3 bases at V and 3 bases at J, with 6 bases between the two ends. Per the germline V gene, CDR1 is SGHRS and CDR2 is YFSETQ. The CDR3 is 12 residues long. The CDR3 protein is CASSWGDYGYTF. CDR3 DNA sequence: TGCGCCAGCAGCTGGGGGGACTATGGCTACACCTTC.

The V gene is TRBV2, the J gene TRBJ2-7, with D possibly being TRBD2 (6 bases). This CDR3 has 14 residues. Deletions cut 5 bases from V and 3 bases from J, with 14 bases between. Germline-derived CDR1 and CDR2 are SNHLY and FYNNEI. The CDR3 DNA reads TGTGCCAGCAGTATTCCCTCGGGACTCTACGAGCAGTACTTC. It yields the protein CASSIPSGLYEQYF.

This clone was observed once. V and J are TRBV4-2 and TRBJ1-1; unclear D gene. Germline V gene sequence: CDR1 LGHNA, CDR2 YNFKEQ. The V and J ends lost 4 bases and 1 base respectively, with 10 bases between them. The CDR3 has 14 residues. CDR3 sequence: CASSRITENTEAFF. For the CDR3, the DNA is TGTGCCAGCAGCCGCATAACTGAGAACACTGAAGCTTTCTTT.

Regarding this clone: This sequence may be a read error, since a much larger clone differs from it by one base. The chain links TRBV11-2 to TRBJ2-5; D ambiguous. This CDR3 is 12 amino acids long. CDR1 is SGHAT and CDR2 is FQNNGV in the germline V gene. Trimming removed 3 bases at V and 3 bases at J, with 5 bases between. The CDR3 DNA sequence: TGTGCCAGCAGCTTCGCGAAAGAGACCCAGTACTTC. Translation: CASSFAKETQYF. Using reference TRBV11-2 and TRBJ2-5 for the parts outside the CDR3, the full variable domain is EAGVAQSPRYKIIEKRQSVAFWCNPISGHATLYWYQQILGQGPKLLIQFQNNGVVDDSQLPKDRFSAERLKGVDSTLKIQPAKLEDSAVYLCASSFAKETQYFGPGTRLLVL.

This sequence joins TRBV30 and TRBJ2-1; D may correspond to TRBD1 or TRBD2 (6 bases each). Between the trimmed V and J ends, which lost 4 bases and 2 bases, there was a span of 9 bases. The germline V gene encodes CDR1 GTSNPN and CDR2 SVGIG (reference sequence). This CDR3 is 13 amino acids long. The CDR3 loop reads CAWTRGAYNEQFF. For the CDR3, the DNA is TGTGCCTGGACTAGGGGGGCCTACAATGAGCAGTTCTTC.

This clone was observed a handful of times. The chain combines TRBV4-2 with TRBJ2-7, with 9 bases fitting TRBD2. Germline CDR1 and CDR2: LGHNA and YNFKEQ. The CDR3 consists of 17 residues. The V segment lost 0 bases and the J segment 5 bases; nucleotides outside the gene matches: 11. CDR3 sequence (DNA): TGTGCCAGCAGCCAAGATCTATCCAGCGGGAGGCTCGACGAGCAGTACTTC. Translating gives CASSQDLSSGRLDEQYF.

This clone was seen once. The rearrangement links TRBV4-3 to TRBJ2-3, with a weak D call TRBD2 (7 bases). Germline loops: CDR1 LGHNA, CDR2 YSLEER. The CDR3 has 15 residues. Trimming took 3 bases from V and 3 from J, leaving 13 bases between them. CDR3 loop: CASSQGGAQTDTQYF. CDR3 bases: TGCGCCAGCAGCCAGGGGGGGGCGCAGACAGATACGCAGTATTTT.

The gene calls are TRBV6-1 and TRBJ2-5; 8 positions match TRBD2. Unmatched junction bases numbered 7, after V lost 2 bases and J lost 5 bases. In germline, CDR1 is MNHNS, CDR2 SASEGT. This CDR3 is 15 amino acids long. As DNA, the CDR3 is TGTGCCAGCAGTGAAACGGGGGGGCGCGGGGAGACCCAGTACTTC. Translating gives CASSETGGRGETQYF.

A word on this clone: Germline and junction disagree at one end, which may indicate a read error. V gene TRBV14 combines with J gene TRBJ2-1, with D tentatively TRBD1 (6 bases). This CDR3 region has 13 residues. Germline loops: CDR1 SGHDN, CDR2 FVKESK. The CDR3 loop is CASSQVYGQGILF. Written as DNA, the CDR3 is TGTGCCAGCAGCCAAGTATACGGTCAGGGGATCCTCTTC.

The chain combines TRBV29-1 with TRBJ2-3; 10 bases match TRBD2. This CDR3 comprises 13 residues. From germline, CDR1 is SQVTM and CDR2 ANQGSEA. V gave up 6 bases and J gave up 8 bases; unmatched junction bases: 8. CDR3 protein: CSVRTSGGPTQYF. The CDR3 DNA follows: TGCAGCGTCCGGACTAGCGGAGGGCCTACGCAGTATTTT.

This clone was found a few times. The rearrangement joins TRBV4-2 to TRBJ1-4; D not resolved. In germline, CDR1 is LGHNA, CDR2 YNFKEQ. The CDR3 runs 18 residues. V was trimmed by 0 bases and J by 2 bases, leaving 16 bases between them. CDR3: CASSQDLRGLYTNEKLFF. The DNA for the CDR3 is TGTGCCAGCAGCCAAGATTTACGGGGTTTATATACTAATGAAAAACTGTTTTTT.

The chain joins TRBV19 to TRBJ2-2; 13 bases align to TRBD2. Germline-derived CDR1 and CDR2 are LNHDA and SQIVND (reference sequence). V shed 7 bases, J shed 6 bases, and the junction held 5 bases outside the gene matches. CDR3 length: 15 residues. This chain's CDR3 is CASMGLAGSSGELFF. The CDR3 DNA reads TGTGCCAGTATGGGACTAGCGGGATCGTCCGGGGAGCTGTTTTTT.

The chain is built from TRBV19 and TRBJ2-4; D may be TRBD2 (6 bases). The V and J ends lost 7 bases and 5 bases respectively, with 18 bases between them. Germline V gene data show CDR1 as LNHDA and CDR2 as SQIVND (reference sequence). This CDR3 is 15 amino acids long. The DNA for the CDR3 is TGTGCCAGTATCGACCGGCGGCGGGACGAAAACATTCAGTACTTC. This translates into CASIDRRRDENIQYF. Filled out from reference TRBV19 and TRBJ2-4, the complete variable domain reads DGGITQSPKYLFRKEGQNVTLSCEQNLNHDAMYWYRQDPGQGLRLIYYSQIVNDFQKGDIAEGYSVSREKKESFPLTVTSAQKNPTAFYLCASIDRRRDENIQYFGAGTRLSVL.

The chain couples TRBV9 to TRBJ1-2; 9 bases agree with TRBD1. The CDR3 loop spans 15 amino acids. Unmatched junction bases numbered 1, after V lost 0 bases and J lost 1 base. Germline V gene data show CDR1 as SGDLS and CDR2 as YYNGEE. CDR3 DNA sequence: TGTGCCAGCAGCGTAGACAGGGGGCTTAACTATGGCTACACCTTC. Encoded protein: CASSVDRGLNYGYTF.

Turning to this clone: Other DNA sequences in the sample encode the same CDR3. V gene TRBV29-1 combines with J gene TRBJ1-5; no clear D. CDR3 length equals 12 residues. Trimming took off 4 bases at V and 3 bases at J, with 7 bases between the two ends. Germline CDR1 SQVTM, CDR2 ANQGSEA. The chain's CDR3 is CSVGQFNQPQHF. The CDR3 DNA follows: TGCAGCGTTGGTCAGTTCAATCAGCCCCAGCATTTT.

The chain recombines TRBV7-9 with TRBJ2-5; 8 bases map to TRBD1. Germline CDR1 and CDR2: SEHNR and FQNEAQ (reference sequence). The CDR3 is 15 residues long. The V segment lost 5 bases and the J segment 5 bases; nucleotides outside the gene matches: 10. The CDR3 region has the DNA TGTGCCAGCAGCCACAGACAGGGGCATTGGGAGACCCAGTACTTC. Protein product: CASSHRQGHWETQYF.